This entry is about one TCR beta chain. Its antigen is currently unknown. Sequenced by immunoSEQ multiplex PCR; TCRdb stores in-frame clones only, minus some. The sample consists of over 8,000 clones, roughly 86% of them appearing once. The data were obtained in a study of chemoradiotherapy in HPV16-positive cancers. Study-level results: HPV-specific T cells were functionally defined from only a couple of HPV16-positive patients.

Trimming left V 3 bases short and J 4 bases short, with 15 bases between. CDR3 length: 15 residues. Germline CDR1 is SGHDN and CDR2 is FVKESK. The TCR sequence derives from a human donor with HPV-associated anogenital cancer. The material sequenced was blood, taken from a patient who underwent chemoradiotherapy. This rearrangement joins TRBV14 to TRBJ1-1; D uncertain. CDR3 protein: CASSQSDIKITEAFF. CDR3 bases: TGTGCCAGCAGCCAGTCCGATATAAAGATCACTGAAGCTTTCTTT.